These 12 T cell receptor beta chains share one sample of origin, sequenced in a study of vaccination effects on CD4 cells after COVID-19. TCRdb's table, derived via immunoSEQ multiplex PCR, lists solely in-frame clones and lacks some. The sample has 20,000 to 25,000 clones, 60% to 80% seen once. What these receptors recognize is not known. Antigen-specific CD4+ T cells were expanded with viral peptide pools in the ViraFEST assay before sequencing. When about ten days of culture had elapsed, CD4+ T cells were isolated. Vaccine recipients had no previous SARS-CoV-2 infection; their nucleocapsid antibodies were negative. The sample here was CD4+ T cells from PBMCs cultured with HCoV-NL63 spike peptides, taken before COVID-19 vaccination. The receptors derive from a human donor who received a COVID-19 vaccine.

The chain is built from TRBV27 and TRBJ2-5; D is possibly TRBD1 or TRBD2 (5 bases each). Trimming took 5 bases from V and 7 from J, leaving 17 bases between them. The CDR3 extends over 14 amino acids. Germline V gene sequence: CDR1 MNHEY, CDR2 SMNVEV (reference sequence). The CDR3: CASSIGTAGTTQYF. The CDR3 nucleotides read TGTGCCAGCAGTATAGGGACGGCCGGGACGACCCAGTACTTC.

CDR3 region: CASSQSSGVQETQYF. The CDR3 DNA is TGCGCCAGCAGTCAATCGAGCGGGGTTCAAGAGACCCAGTACTTC. The chain employs TRBV23-1 and TRBJ2-5; 7 bases agree with TRBD2. TRBV23-1 is placed among ORFs of uncertain function. V shed 0 bases, J shed 2 bases, and the junction held 3 bases outside the gene matches. The CDR3 has 15 amino acids.

The chain uses TRBV5-4 and TRBJ2-5; no firm D call. CDR1 and CDR2 (germline): SGHNT, YYREEE (reference sequence). The germline V and J ends were trimmed by 1 base and 5 bases, with 12 bases remaining between them. The CDR3 loop spans 14 amino acids. The CDR3 DNA reads as TGTGCCAGCAGCTTGAAAGTCGGGTTGGAGACCCAGTACTTC. Translation: CASSLKVGLETQYF.

The V gene is TRBV28, the J gene TRBJ1-5; D is unclear. The ends were cut back, 3 bases at V and 0 bases at J, with 3 bases in the middle. The length of the CDR3 is 13 residues. Germline CDR1 and CDR2: MDHEN and SYDVKM. For the CDR3, the DNA is TGTGCCAGCAGTTTTAGTAGCAATCAGCCCCAGCATTTT. This encodes CASSFSSNQPQHF.

The CDR3 spells CASSLAEFRVNTEAFF. In nucleotides, the CDR3 is TGCGCCAGCAGCTTGGCCGAATTCAGGGTGAACACTGAAGCTTTCTTT. The chain combines TRBV5-1 with TRBJ1-1, with TRBD1 as a possible D gene (5 bases). The CDR3 covers 16 residues. Germline assignment: CDR1 SGHRS and CDR2 YFSETQ. Trimming removed 0 bases at V and 0 bases at J, with 12 bases between. Full variable domain (remainder filled in from reference TRBV5-1 and TRBJ1-1): KAGVTQTPRYLIKTRGQQVTLSCSPISGHRSVSWYQQTPGQGLQFLFEYFSETQRNKGNFPGRFSGRQFSNSRSEMNVSTLELGDSALYLCASSLAEFRVNTEAFFGQGTRLTVV.

This sequence joins TRBV4-1 and TRBJ2-5; possibly TRBD1 for D (5 bases). The V end lost 0 bases, the J end lost 6 bases, and 14 bases lay between the germline ends. The germline V gene has CDR1 MGHRA and CDR2 YSYEKL. The CDR3 is 15 residues long. As DNA, the CDR3 is TGCGCCAGCAGCCAAGATTTTGGAAAGGGGCAGACCCAGTACTTC. Translating gives CASSQDFGKGQTQYF.

The chain uses TRBV6-5 and TRBJ1-2; 9 bases align to TRBD1. Germline V gene sequence: CDR1 MNHEY, CDR2 SVGAGI. The CDR3 has 14 amino acids. V trimming: 8 bases; J trimming: 2 bases; junction bases outside the gene matches: 6. CDR3 nucleotide sequence: TGTGCCAGCCTACGCGGGACAGGGAACTATGGCTACACCTTC. This translates into CASLRGTGNYGYTF.

The gene calls are TRBV19 and TRBJ2-1; D uncertain. Germline-derived CDR1 and CDR2 are LNHDA and SQIVND (reference sequence). This CDR3 is 12 amino acids long. The V and J ends lost 7 bases and 4 bases respectively, with 8 bases between them. CDR3 coding DNA: TGTGCCAGTAAAGTAAATTACAATGAGCAGTTCTTC. Protein product: CASKVNYNEQFF.

The chain is built from TRBV6-4 and TRBJ2-3, with 9 bases aligning to TRBD1. There are 15 residues in the CDR3. Germline V gene sequence: CDR1 MRHNA, CDR2 SNTAGT. The junction had 0 bases not matched to a gene; V was cut back by 0 bases and J by 2 bases. CDR3 region: CASSDSQGATDTQYF. The CDR3 nucleotides are TGTGCCAGCAGTGACTCACAGGGGGCCACAGATACGCAGTATTTT.

The chain is built from TRBV5-4 and TRBJ2-7; 7 bases map to TRBD1. Trimming cost V 0 bases and J 6 bases; bases outside gene matches: 6. Per germline, CDR1 SGHNT and CDR2 YYREEE (reference sequence). The CDR3 length is 14 residues. Here the CDR3 reads CASSLDRGRAEQYF. CDR3 bases: TGTGCCAGCAGCTTGGACAGGGGAAGAGCCGAGCAGTACTTC.

This clone occurred once. V gene TRBV18 combines with J gene TRBJ2-5, with D perhaps assigned TRBD1 or TRBD2 (5 bases each). CDR1 is KGHSH and CDR2 is LQKENI in the germline V gene. Trimming left V 4 bases short and J 10 bases short, with 16 bases between. CDR3 length: 13 residues. The CDR3 sequence: CASSHPSRDGQYF. CDR3 sequence (DNA): TGTGCCAGCTCACACCCATCAAGGGACGGCCAGTACTTC.

In this sample, this clone turned up once. Written as DNA, the CDR3 is TGTGCCAGCAGCTTGGGGCCCGGGTTTGGGAACACTGAAGCTTTCTTT. Translation: CASSLGPGFGNTEAFF. The chain recombines TRBV7-9 with TRBJ1-1; a possible D gene is TRBD1 (5 bases). Germline V gene data show CDR1 as SEHNR and CDR2 as FQNEAQ (reference sequence). With 3 bases removed from V and 1 base from J, the gap between germline ends came to 15 bases. CDR3 size: 16 residues.